This passage covers 17 T cell receptor beta chains from one sample sequenced in a study of shared clonotypes between healthy human individuals. TCRdb keeps only in-frame clones here, not all; method: immunoSEQ multiplex PCR. The sample holds some 2,500,000 clones, approximately 94% seen once. Sequences were obtained from naive CD4+ T cells from PBMCs. Subset indicated: CD45RA+ positively selected. These receptors were obtained from a man between 18 and 29 years old in good health. Some clones in this sample may be carry-over from other donors' samples.

V is TRBV2 and J is TRBJ2-3; 10 nucleotides agree with TRBD1. V dropped 4 bases and J dropped 0; count of bases not matched to a gene: 1. Germline assignment: CDR1 SNHLY and CDR2 FYNNEI. The CDR3 totals 15 residues. CDR3 loop: CASSADRGSTDTQYF. CDR3 DNA: TGTGCCAGCAGTGCGGACAGGGGGAGCACAGATACGCAGTATTTT.

This sequence joins TRBV4-2 and TRBJ1-5, with D unresolved. Trimming took off 0 bases at V and 2 bases at J, with 11 bases between the two ends. The length of the CDR3 is 16 residues. Germline V lookup: CDR1 LGHNA, CDR2 YNFKEQ. Written as DNA, the CDR3 is TGTGCCAGCAGCCAAGATTCGGGGATCGGCAATCAGCCCCAGCATTTT. Its translation: CASSQDSGIGNQPQHF.

On this clone itself: Other DNA sequences of this sample code for an identical CDR3. This chain joins TRBV27 and TRBJ2-1, with D perhaps TRBD1 (5 bases). Germline loops: CDR1 MNHEY, CDR2 SMNVEV (reference sequence). V was cut by 2 bases and J by 8 bases, with 10 bases left in between. This CDR3 has 13 residues. CDR3 bases: TGTGCCAGCAGTTTAAGGGGTGGGGATGAGCAGTTCTTC. This codes for CASSLRGGDEQFF.

The chain joins TRBV11-2 to TRBJ2-7, with D perhaps TRBD1 (5 bases). The germline V gene has CDR1 SGHAT and CDR2 FQNNGV. The V end lost 6 bases, the J end lost 6 bases, and 21 bases lay between the germline ends. This CDR3 contains 15 residues. The CDR3 coding sequence is TGTGCCAGCAGAGACGCAGGGAAAGGTTCGCGCGAGCAGTACTTC. This sequence encodes CASRDAGKGSREQYF.

A single count supports this clone. The chain combines TRBV13 with TRBJ2-7, with 8 bases identical to TRBD1. Germline trimming cut 5 bases from V and 2 bases from J; bases unmatched to any gene: 8. The germline V gene has CDR1 PRHDT and CDR2 FYEKMQ (reference sequence). The CDR3 consists of 15 residues. The CDR3 reads CASSPPDREAYEQYF. As DNA, the CDR3 is TGTGCCAGCAGCCCACCGGACAGGGAGGCCTACGAGCAGTACTTC.

V gene TRBV7-2 combines with J gene TRBJ2-5, with 12 bases lining up with TRBD2. Germline CDR1 is SGHTA and CDR2 is FQGNSA. With V trimmed by 3 bases and J by 5 bases, 4 bases remained unmatched. The CDR3 totals 15 residues. CDR3 nucleotides: TGTGCCAGCAGCTTGACTAGCGGGAGACCGGAGACCCAGTACTTC. This codes for CASSLTSGRPETQYF.

CDR3 residues: CASTTKTGMGGYTF. For the CDR3, the DNA is TGTGCCAGCACCACTAAAACAGGGATGGGTGGCTACACCTTC. The chain uses TRBV25-1 and TRBJ1-2, with D tentatively TRBD1 (6 bases). Germline CDR1 reads MGHDK; CDR2 reads SYGVNS. The germline V and J ends were trimmed by 7 bases and 7 bases, with 19 bases remaining between them. This CDR3 has 14 amino acids.

J is TRBJ2-4 and V is TRBV6-6, with D unresolved. CDR3 length: 16 residues. In germline, CDR1 is MNHNY, CDR2 SVGAGI (reference sequence). The V and J ends lost 2 bases and 2 bases respectively, with 13 bases between them. The CDR3 sequence is CASSYLQPETKNIQYF. DNA for the CDR3: TGTGCCAGCAGTTACCTTCAGCCAGAGACCAAAAACATTCAGTACTTC.

This clone was detected only once. The V call is TRBV6-1, the J call TRBJ2-7, with 10 bases that match TRBD1. The CDR3 sequence is 15 residues long. J lost 3 bases, V lost 3 bases, and 5 bases had no gene match. Germline V gene sequence: CDR1 MNHNS, CDR2 SASEGT. The CDR3 loop is CASSDRDRGGYEQYF. The DNA for the CDR3 is TGTGCCAGCAGTGACAGGGACAGGGGAGGCTACGAGCAGTACTTC.

The chain carries TRBV19 and TRBJ2-5; possible D gene TRBD2, 5 bases. This CDR3 region has 16 residues. CDR1 is LNHDA and CDR2 is SQIVND in the germline V gene (reference sequence). The ends were cut back, 0 bases at V and 3 bases at J, with 14 bases in the middle. The DNA for the CDR3 is TGTGCCAGTAGTATAGAGCCCGGGAAGCGGAAAGAGACCCAGTACTTC. Translating gives CASSIEPGKRKETQYF.

The chain joins TRBV5-1 to TRBJ2-1, with 8 bases lining up with TRBD2. The length of the CDR3 is 16 residues. Looked up from germline, CDR1 is SGHRS and CDR2 is YFSETQ. V lost 3 bases to trimming and J lost 9 bases; unmatched junction nucleotides: 14. The CDR3: CASSSPGLAGSGEQFF. The CDR3 region has the DNA TGCGCCAGCAGCTCACCGGGGCTAGCGGGTTCGGGTGAGCAGTTCTTC.

The chain joins TRBV11-2 to TRBJ2-7; D ambiguous. CDR1 SGHAT and CDR2 FQNNGV come from the germline V gene. The V end was cut by 1 base, the J end by 2 bases, with 12 bases between. The CDR3 is 15 residues long. The chain's CDR3 is CASSLGIVGTYEQYF. For the CDR3, the DNA is TGTGCCAGCAGCTTAGGTATCGTCGGAACCTACGAGCAGTACTTC. Combining the CDR3 with reference TRBV11-2 and TRBJ2-7 gives the whole variable domain EAGVAQSPRYKIIEKRQSVAFWCNPISGHATLYWYQQILGQGPKLLIQFQNNGVVDDSQLPKDRFSAERLKGVDSTLKIQPAKLEDSAVYLCASSLGIVGTYEQYFGPGTRLTVT.

This chain links TRBV19 with TRBJ2-3, with 8 bases matching TRBD1. The V gene end was trimmed by 3 bases and the J gene end by 2 bases; junction bases not matched to a gene: 4. The length of the CDR3 is 15 residues. In germline, CDR1 is LNHDA, CDR2 SQIVND (reference sequence). CDR3: CASSIVRGHTDTQYF. The CDR3 DNA follows: TGTGCCAGTAGTATTGTCAGGGGGCACACAGATACGCAGTATTTT.

The chain is built from TRBV4-2 and TRBJ1-1; weak D call: TRBD1 (6 bases). This CDR3 is built from 14 residues. CDR1 and CDR2 (germline): LGHNA, YNFKEQ. The germline V and J ends were trimmed by 4 bases and 0 bases, with 9 bases remaining between them. The CDR3 DNA sequence: TGTGCCAGCAGCCCGACAGGTATGAACACTGAAGCTTTCTTT. Translated, it gives CASSPTGMNTEAFF.

J is TRBJ2-7 and V is TRBV6-5; 12 bases fit TRBD1. The junction had 4 bases not matched to a gene; V was cut back by 6 bases and J by 4 bases. CDR1 and CDR2 from the germline V gene are MNHEY and SVGAGI. This CDR3 spans 14 amino acids. This CDR3 reads CASRGQGALYEQYF. In DNA form, the CDR3 reads TGTGCCAGCAGGGGACAGGGGGCGCTTTACGAGCAGTACTTC.

V and J are TRBV29-1 and TRBJ1-4; tentative D call: TRBD1 (5 bases). The CDR3 is 14 residues long. The germline gives CDR1 SQVTM, CDR2 ANQGSEA. V gave up 3 bases and J gave up 1 base, with 9 bases separating them. In DNA, the CDR3 is TGCAGCGTTGACTGGGACGGAACTAATGAAAAACTGTTTTTT. This encodes CSVDWDGTNEKLFF.

For the CDR3, the DNA is TGTGCCAGCAGCCCTCGCGACCGGGGTAACACTGAAGCTTTCTTT. It is translated as CASSPRDRGNTEAFF. The chain joins TRBV4-2 to TRBJ1-1, with no clear D. The V and J ends lost 4 bases and 2 bases respectively, with 14 bases between them. Looked up from germline, CDR1 is LGHNA and CDR2 is YNFKEQ. This CDR3 has 15 residues.